This T cell receptor beta chain appears in the sequencing data of a study of blood T cell repertoires in COVID-19. Germline V gene data show CDR1 as SGHAT and CDR2 as FQNNGV. Trimming shortened V by 5 bases and J by 2 bases, and 12 bases separated the two germline ends. The CDR3 has 14 residues. Generated by immunoSEQ multiplex PCR, the TCRdb table keeps only in-frame clones and is missing some. The sample has under 300,000 clones, 82% seen once. The clonotype comes from a woman older than 75 with active or convalescent COVID-19. The J gene is TRBJ1-2, the V gene TRBV11-2; a weak D match, TRBD1 (5 bases). Sequenced: peripheral blood. CDR3 protein: CASSTRTMNYGYTF. In nucleotides, the CDR3 is TGTGCCAGCAGCACACGGACAATGAACTATGGCTACACCTTC.